What follows are 25 T cell receptor beta chains derived from one specimen sequenced in a study of identical twins. TCRdb independently ran MiXCR on the 5' RACE reads; one entry per CDR3 protein. Of 400,000 or so distinct CDR3 sequences listed, roughly 9% are singletons. The sample taken for sequencing was naive T cells sorted from blood. All receptors come from a woman aged 45-60 years in good health.

The J gene is TRBJ2-1, the V gene TRBV7-2, with TRBD2 identical over 9 bases. The germline V gene has CDR1 SGHTA and CDR2 FQGNSA. The CDR3 is made up of 18 amino acids. The trim removed 3 bases at V and 1 base at J, leaving 10 bases unmatched. CDR3 sequence: CASSLSLAGRSSYNEQFF. CDR3 nucleotide sequence: TGTGCCAGCAGCTTGAGCCTAGCGGGACGATCATCCTACAATGAGCAGTTCTTC.

This clonotype was recorded many times. The V gene is TRBV12-3 or TRBV12-4, the J gene TRBJ2-1, with D unresolved. This CDR3 contains 11 residues. Trimming shortened V by 8 bases and J by 8 bases, and 10 bases separated the two germline ends. This chain's CDR3 is CASSLLDEQFF. In nucleotides, the CDR3 is TGTGCCAGCTCCCTTTTGGATGAGCAGTTCTTC.

This clonotype was recorded a few times. V usage is TRBV11-2 and J usage is TRBJ2-7; the D gene could be TRBD1 or TRBD2 (6 bases each). The CDR3 sequence is 17 residues long. The germline CDR1 and CDR2 sequences are SGHAT and FQNNGV. Trimming cost V 5 bases and J 4 bases, with 24 bases left between them. The CDR3 sequence: CASSTQAGRGSGYEQYF. The CDR3 bases are TGTGCCAGCAGCACCCAAGCCGGCAGGGGCAGCGGGTACGAGCAGTACTTC.

The CDR3, as DNA: TGTGCCAGCAGCTTAGCGTCCCTGGGACAGGGACTCAATCAGCCCCAGCATTTT. Amino acid sequence: CASSLASLGQGLNQPQHF. This chain links TRBV7-9 with TRBJ1-5; 9 bases map to TRBD1. V gave up 0 bases and J gave up 3 bases; unmatched junction bases: 9. This CDR3 has 18 amino acids. Germline V gene sequence: CDR1 SEHNR, CDR2 FQNEAQ (reference sequence).

This clonotype was observed a handful of times. V is TRBV9 and J is TRBJ2-4; D is uncertain. The CDR3 runs to 18 residues. Germline V gene data show CDR1 as SGDLS and CDR2 as YYNGEE. With 0 bases removed from V and 6 bases from J, the gap between germline ends came to 22 bases. Here the CDR3 reads CASSVGSTENFESNIQYF. CDR3 DNA: TGTGCCAGCAGCGTAGGGAGTACGGAAAACTTCGAATCAAACATTCAGTACTTC.

The chain recombines TRBV2 with TRBJ2-1; 10 bases line up with TRBD2. The length of the CDR3 is 17 residues. Germline loops: CDR1 SNHLY, CDR2 FYNNEI. The V gene end was trimmed by 7 bases and the J gene end by 5 bases; junction bases not matched to a gene: 14. The CDR3 nucleotides read TGTGCCAGCAACGCCCAGGGGAGCGGGAGGGTAAACAATGAGCAGTTCTTC. It translates to CASNAQGSGRVNNEQFF.

This clonotype was detected a few times. The chain links TRBV20-1 to TRBJ2-4; D call uncertain. V lost 7 bases to trimming and J lost 0 bases, with 10 bases between them. Germline V gene data show CDR1 as DFQATT and CDR2 as SNEGSKA (reference sequence). CDR3 length: 13 amino acids. DNA of the CDR3: TGCAGTGGGACCTCGAGAGCCAAAAACATTCAGTACTTC. This sequence encodes CSGTSRAKNIQYF.

This clonotype was found many times. This chain connects TRBV29-1 to TRBJ2-5; no reliable D call. This CDR3 contains 13 residues. CDR1 and CDR2 (germline): SQVTM, ANQGSEA. V gave up 4 bases and J gave up 3 bases, with 12 bases separating them. The CDR3 DNA follows: TGCAGCGTTGTGGGCCGCCAAAAAGAGACCCAGTACTTC. Amino acids: CSVVGRQKETQYF.

This chain connects TRBV27 to TRBJ2-5, with 9 positions matching TRBD2. Unmatched junction bases numbered 11, after V lost 2 bases and J lost 4 bases. This CDR3 comprises 17 residues. Germline V CDR1 and CDR2: MNHEY, SMNVEV (reference sequence). In DNA form, the CDR3 reads TGTGCCAGCAGTTTACTTTTTAGCGGGAGATCTCCAGAGACCCAGTACTTC. This codes for CASSLLFSGRSPETQYF.

Only a few counts were recorded for this clonotype. The rearrangement links TRBV10-2 to TRBJ2-3; 12 bases agree with TRBD2. V was clipped by 9 bases and J by 9 bases; unmatched bases: 7. CDR1 is WSHSY, CDR2 SAAADI, per germline. This CDR3 is built from 13 residues. The CDR3 loop is CASRLAGEGTQYF. The CDR3 DNA sequence: TGCGCCAGTAGACTAGCGGGAGAGGGCACGCAGTATTTT.

This clonotype was counted between two and nine times. This chain connects TRBV27 to TRBJ1-6; maybe TRBD1 (5 bases). This CDR3 has 12 residues. Germline V gene sequence: CDR1 MNHEY, CDR2 SMNVEV (reference sequence). V was clipped by 4 bases and J by 16 bases, with 14 bases between them. The CDR3 is CASSWDGGTLHF. The CDR3 nucleotides read TGTGCCAGCAGTTGGGACGGGGGGACTCTCCACTTT.

This clonotype was seen only a few times. This chain uses TRBV18 with TRBJ1-5; no firm D call. The CDR3 extends over 15 amino acids. V was pared by 3 bases and J by 7 bases, with 16 bases between. CDR1 KGHSH and CDR2 LQKENI come from the germline V gene. For the CDR3, the DNA is TGTGCCAGCTCACCTACCCCCATTGAATGGCAGCCCCAGCATTTT. This translates into CASSPTPIEWQPQHF.

V gene TRBV12-3 or TRBV12-4 combines with J gene TRBJ1-5; possible D gene TRBD1, 5 bases. Deletions cut 5 bases from V and 1 base from J, with 15 bases between. This CDR3 is 16 amino acids long. As DNA, the CDR3 is TGTGCCAGCAGTCCGGGCGGGGGTTCAAGCAATCAGCCCCAGCATTTT. Protein sequence: CASSPGGGSSNQPQHF.

This clonotype was recorded many times. The chain has TRBV2 and TRBJ2-1, with TRBD2 matching 12 bases. Trimming at V came to 1 base and at J to 8 bases, leaving 3 bases not matched to a gene. This CDR3 is 15 amino acids long. Per the germline V gene, CDR1 is SNHLY and CDR2 is FYNNEI. The CDR3 here is CASSEELAGGHEQFF. CDR3 DNA sequence: TGTGCCAGCAGTGAAGAACTAGCGGGAGGCCATGAGCAGTTCTTC.

V is TRBV29-1 and J is TRBJ1-2, with 7 bases that match TRBD1. Germline V gene sequence: CDR1 SQVTM, CDR2 ANQGSEA. This CDR3 is built from 13 residues. V trimming: 0 bases; J trimming: 6 bases; junction bases outside the gene matches: 4. The CDR3 spells CSVEDRGSNGYTF. CDR3 bases: TGCAGCGTTGAAGACAGGGGGTCTAATGGCTACACCTTC.

This clonotype was seen repeatedly, ten times or more. The chain couples TRBV29-1 to TRBJ2-1; D is possibly TRBD2 (6 bases). The ends were cut back, 3 bases at V and 6 bases at J, with 12 bases in the middle. Germline V CDR1 and CDR2: SQVTM, ANQGSEA. This CDR3 spans 13 amino acids. The CDR3 DNA follows: TGCAGCGTTGAGCAGGACTACACCAATGAGCAGTTCTTC. Amino acids: CSVEQDYTNEQFF.

J is TRBJ2-5 and V is TRBV5-1; 16 nucleotides align to TRBD2. There are 16 residues in the CDR3. V shed 4 bases, J shed 5 bases, and the junction held 5 bases outside the gene matches. CDR1 and CDR2 from the germline V gene are SGHRS and YFSETQ. CDR3 in DNA: TGCGCCAGCAGCGGGACTAGCGGGAGGGCCGACGAGACCCAGTACTTC. Protein product: CASSGTSGRADETQYF.

The chain links TRBV10-2 to TRBJ2-3, with D unclear. CDR1 is WSHSY, CDR2 SAAADI, per germline. V lost 2 bases to trimming and J lost 0 bases, with 9 bases between them. CDR3 length: 15 amino acids. The CDR3 nucleotides read TGCGCCAGCAGTGAGCCCCCCTCTAGCACAGATACGCAGTATTTT. Amino acid sequence: CASSEPPSSTDTQYF.

As concerns this clonotype: A much more abundant neighbour one base away suggests this may be a read error. The chain couples TRBV27 to TRBJ2-7; a possible D gene is TRBD1 (5 bases). The CDR3 runs to 14 residues. The germline V gene has CDR1 MNHEY and CDR2 SMNVEV (reference sequence). The CDR3, as DNA: TGTGACAGCAGTTTAGGGGTTGCCTCCTACGAGCAGTACTTC. Its translation: CDSSLGVASYEQYF.

This clonotype was observed at least ten times. Here the CDR3 DNA reads TGCAGCGGGAAGGGACAGGGCTCTGGAAACACCATATATTTT. The encoded protein is CSGKGQGSGNTIYF. The gene calls are TRBV29-1 and TRBJ1-3, with 9 bases matching TRBD1. V dropped 7 bases and J dropped 0; count of bases not matched to a gene: 4. The germline V gene encodes CDR1 SQVTM and CDR2 ANQGSEA. This CDR3 is built from 14 residues. Full variable domain (remainder filled in from reference TRBV29-1 and TRBJ1-3): SAVISQKPSRDICQRGTSLTIQCQVDSQVTMMFWYRQQPGQSLTLIATANQGSEATYESGFVIDKFPISRPNLTFSTLTVSNMSPEDSSIYLCSGKGQGSGNTIYFGEGSWLTVV.

There are a few counts of this clonotype. This chain's CDR3 is CSAEGLAGDYEQYF. The CDR3 DNA sequence: TGCAGTGCCGAGGGACTAGCGGGGGACTACGAGCAGTACTTC. The chain links TRBV20-1 to TRBJ2-7; TRBD2 matches at 14 bases. The V and J ends lost 6 bases and 3 bases, in that order; junction bases with no gene match: 4. Germline loops: CDR1 DFQATT, CDR2 SNEGSKA (reference sequence). CDR3 size: 14 residues.

This clonotype was picked up a small number of times. This sequence joins TRBV12-3 or TRBV12-4 and TRBJ2-2; the D gene is possibly TRBD2 (7 bases). The V gene lost 3 bases and the J gene lost 8 bases, with 13 bases spanning the gap. The CDR3 is made up of 14 amino acids. CDR3 DNA: TGTGCCAGCAGTTTCAAGGGGAGGGGGGGGGAGCTGTTTTTT. Protein product: CASSFKGRGGELFF.

This clonotype came up a few times. The chain links TRBV5-1 to TRBJ2-1; possible D gene TRBD2, 5 bases. Germline V gene sequence: CDR1 SGHRS, CDR2 YFSETQ. V lost 3 bases, J lost 6 bases, and 10 bases lay in between. This CDR3 spans 13 amino acids. In DNA, the CDR3 is TGCGCCAGCAGCTGCTTGGACTGCAATGAGCAGTTCTTC. This translates into CASSCLDCNEQFF.

This clonotype was counted a few times. The V and J genes are TRBV5-1 and TRBJ2-1; D is possibly TRBD1 (7 bases). This CDR3 is 13 amino acids long. Per germline, CDR1 SGHRS and CDR2 YFSETQ. Trimming pared 5 bases from V and 8 bases from J, leaving 14 bases between. The CDR3 is CASRGGGADEQFF. In DNA, the CDR3 is TGCGCCAGCAGAGGAGGGGGCGCCGATGAGCAGTTCTTC. The variable domain in full, with the rest retrieved from reference TRBV5-1 and TRBJ2-1, is KAGVTQTPRYLIKTRGQQVTLSCSPISGHRSVSWYQQTPGQGLQFLFEYFSETQRNKGNFPGRFSGRQFSNSRSEMNVSTLELGDSALYLCASRGGGADEQFFGPGTRLTVL.

The chain uses TRBV5-1 and TRBJ2-2; 8 bases fit TRBD2. Losses at the gene ends were 2 bases for V and 5 bases for J; bases not matched to a gene: 5. The CDR3 consists of 15 residues. Germline values: CDR1 SGHRS, CDR2 YFSETQ. The CDR3 DNA sequence: TGCGCCAGCAGCTTCCAGCGGGAGCGGACCGGGGAGCTGTTTTTT. Residues: CASSFQRERTGELFF.